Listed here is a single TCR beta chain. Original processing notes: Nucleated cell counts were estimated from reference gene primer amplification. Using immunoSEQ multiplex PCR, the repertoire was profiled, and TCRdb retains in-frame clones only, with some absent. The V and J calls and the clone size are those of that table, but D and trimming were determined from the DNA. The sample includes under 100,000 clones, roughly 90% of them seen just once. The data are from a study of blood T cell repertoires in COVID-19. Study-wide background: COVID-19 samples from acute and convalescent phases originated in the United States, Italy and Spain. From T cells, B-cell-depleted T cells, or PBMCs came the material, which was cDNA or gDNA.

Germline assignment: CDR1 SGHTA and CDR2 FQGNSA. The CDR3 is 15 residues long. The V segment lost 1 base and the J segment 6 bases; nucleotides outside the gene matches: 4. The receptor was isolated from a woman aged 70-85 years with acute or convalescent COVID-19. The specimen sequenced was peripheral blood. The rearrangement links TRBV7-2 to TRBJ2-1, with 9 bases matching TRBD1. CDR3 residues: CASSLGGTGLNEQFF. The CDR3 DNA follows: TGTGCCAGCAGCTTAGGGGGGACAGGGCTCAATGAGCAGTTCTTC.